This TCR beta chain was sequenced during a study of blood T cell repertoires in COVID-19. Background on the study: From the United States, Italy and Spain came samples of acute and convalescent COVID-19. Sources were T cells, B-cell-depleted T cells, or PBMCs; the material itself was cDNA or gDNA.

Trimming shortened V by 2 bases and J by 4 bases, and 15 bases separated the two germline ends. Germline V gene lookup returns CDR1 LGHDT and CDR2 YNNKEL (reference sequence). The CDR3 loop spans 17 amino acids. In terms of age and location, participants ranged from roughly 18 to 89 years and lived in fewer than 30 US areas. Assignments of participants to cohorts depended upon their own reported clinical history. Generated by immunoSEQ multiplex PCR, the TCRdb table keeps only in-frame clones and is missing some. The profile shows about 270,000 clones, over 80% of them singletons. The TCR sequence derives from a woman aged 30 to 39 with acute COVID-19. The sequenced sample was PBMCs or T cells enriched from blood (not recorded which). The rearrangement joins TRBV3-1 (or the pseudogene TRBV3-2) to TRBJ2-6, with a weak D call TRBD1 (6 bases). The chain's CDR3 is CASSQRTALEGANVLTF. CDR3 DNA: TGTGCCAGCAGCCAACGGACAGCCCTCGAGGGGGCCAACGTCCTGACTTTC.